This T cell receptor (beta chain) is drawn from a study of cytomegalovirus exposure and HLA in healthy donors. This clone occurred once. The germline V and J ends were trimmed by 6 bases and 0 bases, with 17 bases remaining between them. This CDR3 comprises 17 residues. Germline V gives CDR1 MGHRA, CDR2 YSYEKL. The PCR made use of 60 Vbeta and 13 Jbeta primers. TCRdb keeps only in-frame clones here, not all; method: immunoSEQ multiplex PCR. Of some 120,000 clones listed, more than 60% were seen once; the top ten hold more than 3%. This TCR came from a man aged 25 to 40 in good health and CMV-seronegative. The chain has TRBV4-1 and TRBJ1-4; D is unclear. Material for sequencing was PBMCs. DNA for the CDR3: TGCGCCAGCAGTTCTTTAGGAGAGGCGACAACTAATGAAAAACTGTTTTTT. Translating it yields CASSSLGEATTNEKLFF.